The sequence of this TCR beta chain was determined in a study of technical replicates of blood from a few donors. Data came from immunoSEQ multiplex PCR; TCRdb stores just in-frame clones and leaves some out. The profile shows about 75,000 clones, around 93% of them singletons. This TCR was sampled from a human donor in good health. Sequencing was done on a sample of T cells isolated from PBMCs.

For the CDR3, the DNA is TGTGCCAGCAGTTACGCCACAGGGAACTATGGCTACACCTTC. It codes for CASSYATGNYGYTF. V and J are TRBV6-5 and TRBJ1-2, with D possibly matching TRBD1 (6 bases). V lost 2 bases, J lost 2 bases, and 9 bases lay in between. CDR3 size: 14 residues. Germline assignment: CDR1 MNHEY and CDR2 SVGAGI.